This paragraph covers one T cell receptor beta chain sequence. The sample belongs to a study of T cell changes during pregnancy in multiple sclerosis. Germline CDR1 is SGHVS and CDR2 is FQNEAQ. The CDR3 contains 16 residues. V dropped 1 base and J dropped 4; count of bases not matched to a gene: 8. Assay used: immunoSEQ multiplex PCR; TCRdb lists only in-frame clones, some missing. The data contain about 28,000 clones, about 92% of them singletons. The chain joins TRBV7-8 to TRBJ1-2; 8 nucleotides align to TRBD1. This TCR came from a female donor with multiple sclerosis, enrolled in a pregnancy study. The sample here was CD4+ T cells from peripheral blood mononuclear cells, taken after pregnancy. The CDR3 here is CASSLGRTGKVYGYTF. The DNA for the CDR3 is TGTGCCAGCAGCTTAGGGAGGACAGGGAAGGTCTATGGCTACACCTTC.